The sequence of this T cell receptor (beta chain) was determined in a study of T cells in Graves' hyperthyroidism and ophthalmopathy. Concerning this clonotype itself: Its antigen is unidentified.

The study, taken as a whole, reports: The model identified upcoming ophthalmopathy a median approximately six months ahead of onset.

Patients aged 18 to 65 with hyperthyroidism were newly diagnosed, with duration under 2 months. Criteria for exclusion of patients were uncontrolled infection, other autoimmune disease, pregnancy or lactation. What was amplified from RNA transcripts were TCR beta CDR3 regions. Carried out on the TCR CDR3, a first-round RT-PCR used the HTBI primer set. TCRdb analysed the multiplex PCR reads with MiXCR anew, one entry per CDR3 protein. There are under 700,000 distinct CDR3 sequences in the sample; under 60% occur only once, and 8.2% lies in the top ten. Trimming cost V 0 bases and J 3 bases, with 5 bases left between them. The CDR3 covers 12 residues. Germline V gene data show CDR1 as SQVTM and CDR2 as ANQGSEA.

The rearrangement links TRBV29-1 to TRBJ1-1; no clear D. The sample taken for sequencing was peripheral blood or thyroid tissue (not recorded which). This clonotype originated in a woman younger than 30 with Graves' hyperthyroidism. DNA of the CDR3: TGCAGCGTTGAAGAAGATTACACTGAAGCTTTCTTT. This encodes CSVEEDYTEAFF.